This T cell receptor (beta chain) was captured in a study of blood T cell repertoires in COVID-19. Study-wide context: Acute-phase and convalescent COVID-19 samples originated in the United States, Italy and Spain. In each case, the material was cDNA or gDNA derived from T cells, B-cell-depleted T cells, or PBMCs.

This CDR3 spans 12 amino acids. Per germline, CDR1 SGHRS and CDR2 YFSETQ. V lost 4 bases, J lost 8 bases, and 7 bases lay in between. Generated by immunoSEQ multiplex PCR, the TCRdb table keeps only in-frame clones and is missing some. The repertoire consists of tens of thousands of clones, with about 86% occurring once and the leading ten covering over 4%. The sequenced sample consisted of peripheral blood. This sequence joins TRBV5-1 and TRBJ1-6; D may be TRBD1 (5 bases). The TCR sequence derives from a man aged 50 to 59 with acute or convalescent COVID-19. CDR3 residues: CASSPGDSPLHF. The CDR3, as DNA: TGCGCCAGCAGCCCGGGGGATTCACCCCTCCACTTT.